This TCR beta chain came from a study of PD-L1 blockade in urothelial cancer. For the study at large: Anywhere from 0 to 3 prior chemotherapy regimens had been received by patients.

Sequenced by immunoSEQ multiplex PCR; TCRdb stores in-frame clones only, minus some. Counted here are roughly 46,000 clones, 70% to 85% occurring once; the ten biggest clones make up approximately 2%. Germline V gene lookup returns CDR1 SGHVS and CDR2 FNYEAQ. The CDR3 covers 13 residues. V shed 5 bases, J shed 8 bases, and the junction held 8 bases outside the gene matches. Time point indicated: peripheral blood 6 weeks after treatment start. The rearrangement joins TRBV7-6 to TRBJ1-2; 7 nucleotides line up with TRBD1. The sequencing here drew on PBMCs, taken around atezolizumab (anti-PD-L1) treatment. The sequence derives from a man aged 45-60 years with urothelial cancer. The CDR3 protein is CASSQGQVEGYTF. CDR3 nucleotide sequence: TGTGCCAGCAGCCAAGGACAGGTTGAGGGCTACACCTTC.